Detailed here is one T cell receptor (beta chain). Its target is not known. It was considered stable Graves' hyperthyroidism when ophthalmopathy did not progress within 18 months. Authors of the study amplified TCR beta CDR3 regions from RNA transcripts. During a first-round RT-PCR of the TCR CDR3, the HTBI primer set was used. TCRdb reprocessed the multiplex PCR reads with MiXCR, giving one entry per CDR3 protein. The repertoire holds hundreds of thousands of distinct CDR3 sequences, with 12% to 15% as singletons. This sample was included in a study of T cells in Graves' hyperthyroidism and ophthalmopathy. General study results and limits: Before onset, ophthalmopathy was predicted by the model a median about six months earlier.

This TCR was recovered from a woman younger than 35 with Graves' hyperthyroidism. Sequenced input: blood.

The CDR3 DNA reads TGTGCCAGCAGCTTTAGACCAGCGGGAGTCGCTGAGACCCAGTACTTC. Amino acids: CASSFRPAGVAETQYF. V and J are TRBV5-6 and TRBJ2-5; 8 bases line up with TRBD2. Germline V lookup: CDR1 SGHDT, CDR2 YYEEEE. The CDR3 extends over 16 amino acids. After removal of 2 bases from V and 5 bases from J, the junction contained 11 bases not matched to a gene. Combining the CDR3 with reference TRBV5-6 and TRBJ2-5 gives the whole variable domain DAGVTQSPTHLIKTRGQQVTLRCSPKSGHDTVSWYQQALGQGPQFIFQYYEEEERQRGNFPDRFSGHQFPNYSSELNVNALLLGDSALYLCASSFRPAGVAETQYFGPGTRLLVL.